This TCR beta chain came from a study of cytomegalovirus exposure and HLA in healthy donors. Per the germline V gene, CDR1 is SEHNR and CDR2 is FQNEAQ (reference sequence). J lost 5 bases, V lost 3 bases, and 4 bases had no gene match. The length of the CDR3 is 14 residues. Use of 60 Vbeta and 13 Jbeta primers characterized the PCR. Produced via immunoSEQ multiplex PCR; TCRdb's table is partial and in-frame only. This sample's table reports roughly 140,000 clones. The chain combines TRBV7-9 with TRBJ2-1, with TRBD2 matching 7 bases. This receptor was obtained from a male donor in good health and CMV-seronegative. The sequencing input was PBMCs. The CDR3 region is CASSFPGGNNEQFF. CDR3 DNA: TGTGCCAGCAGCTTCCCCGGGGGGAACAATGAGCAGTTCTTC.